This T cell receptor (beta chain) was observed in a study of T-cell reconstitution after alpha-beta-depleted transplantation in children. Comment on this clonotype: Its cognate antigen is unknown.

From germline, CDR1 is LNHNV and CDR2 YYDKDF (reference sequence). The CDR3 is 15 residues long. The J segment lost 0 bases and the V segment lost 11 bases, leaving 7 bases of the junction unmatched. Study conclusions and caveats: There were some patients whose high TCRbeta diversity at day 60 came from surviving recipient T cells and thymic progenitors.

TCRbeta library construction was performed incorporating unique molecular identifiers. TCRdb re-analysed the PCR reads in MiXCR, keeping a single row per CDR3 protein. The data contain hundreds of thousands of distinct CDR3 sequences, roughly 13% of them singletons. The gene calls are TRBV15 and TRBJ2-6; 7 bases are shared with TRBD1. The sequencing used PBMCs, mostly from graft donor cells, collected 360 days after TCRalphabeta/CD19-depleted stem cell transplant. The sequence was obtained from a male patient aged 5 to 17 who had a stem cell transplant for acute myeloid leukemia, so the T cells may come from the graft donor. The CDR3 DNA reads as TGTGCCCTCCGGGACAGAGACTCTGGGGCCAACGTCCTGACTTTC. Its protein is CALRDRDSGANVLTF.